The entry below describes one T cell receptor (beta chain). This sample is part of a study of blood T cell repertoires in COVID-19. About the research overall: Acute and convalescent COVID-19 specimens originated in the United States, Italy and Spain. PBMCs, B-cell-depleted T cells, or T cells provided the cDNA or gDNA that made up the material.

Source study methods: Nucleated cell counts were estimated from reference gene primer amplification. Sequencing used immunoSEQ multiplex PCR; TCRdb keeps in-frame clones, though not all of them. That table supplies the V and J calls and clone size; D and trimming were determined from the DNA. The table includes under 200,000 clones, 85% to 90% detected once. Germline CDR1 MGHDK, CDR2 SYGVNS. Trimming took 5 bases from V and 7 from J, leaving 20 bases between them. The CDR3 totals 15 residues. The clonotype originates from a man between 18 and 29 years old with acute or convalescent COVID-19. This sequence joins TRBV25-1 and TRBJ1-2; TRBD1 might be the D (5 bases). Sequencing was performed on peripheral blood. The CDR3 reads CASSPPSARVSGYTF. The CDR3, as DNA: TGTGCCAGCAGTCCACCCTCGGCCAGGGTTTCTGGCTACACCTTC.